This T cell receptor (beta chain) appears in the sequencing data of a study of blood T cells in healthy people across ages. To note about this clonotype: What it binds is not known.

Whole-study findings and limits: Long-lived donors exceeded aged donors in naive CD4+ cells and diversity.

Next came a second PCR, run for about 7 to 12 cycles, which used a sample-barcoded 5' primer along with a J-beta primer mix. CDR3-containing paired-end reads numbering at least 2.5 million came from each sample. TCRdb reanalysed the 5' RACE reads using MiXCR and keeps one entry per CDR3 protein. The sample has about 1.4 million distinct CDR3 sequences; approximately 63% are singletons. This CDR3 has 12 amino acids. V lost 5 bases and J 10 bases, leaving 14 bases between the germline ends. The specimen was blood. The clonotype was recovered from a young man in good health. V and J are TRBV12-3 or TRBV12-4 and TRBJ2-5; the D is unclear. The CDR3 protein is CASSLETPHQYF. Written as DNA, the CDR3 is TGTGCCAGCAGTCTGGAAACTCCACACCAGTACTTC.